This T cell receptor beta chain was captured by sequencing in a study of cytomegalovirus exposure and HLA in healthy donors (dated by TCRdb to 2017 to 2019). Study-wide context: According to a later analysis, one platform produced both the 120 validation repertoires and the approximately 670 repertoires of the first cohort. The aim of the study was to test whether cataloging public T cell receptors could identify signatures of past pathogen exposure. Along with the roughly 710-subject first cohort, a separate validation cohort of over a hundred different subjects was used. To predict cytomegalovirus infection status, the study brought together high-throughput TCR immunosequencing, statistical association of individual TCRs with disease status, and machine learning. Findings and caveats that apply to the study as a whole: The authors suggested that the approach could potentially be extended to other disease states and immunological phenotypes. A total of fewer than 200 TCR beta chains were listed by the study as associated with cytomegalovirus. Most TCR sequences were seen in very few donors, while some public TCRs were found in many individuals. A later analysis lacked HLA typing for the validation cohort, so it scored co-occurrence in that cohort across all 110 or so repertoires. A later analysis found that TCRs clustered in the first cohort also tended to co-occur in the 100 to 150 validation repertoires, with 94% of cluster scores above 0. Cytomegalovirus status was reported to be diagnosed by the classifier with high specificity and sensitivity in both the original and validation cohorts. Three of the identified cytomegalovirus-associated TCR beta chains were confirmed in vitro to be specific for cytomegalovirus antigens.

Donors formed part of the validation cohort, which comprised about 130 subjects and was distinct from the first cohort of under 850 subjects. The method was the immunoSEQ multiplex PCR assay. On the authors' methods: To diagnose cytomegalovirus status from the catalog of TCR beta chain sequences, a statistical classification framework was built. Not all clones reach the TCRdb copy of this immuneACCESS table, which keeps in-frame sequences only. Checked studies attribute under half of the gap to unresolved V genes and leave the rest unexplained. V and J calls and clone size are copied from that table; D and trimming were computed from the DNA. For this sample there are more than 55,000 clones; about 91% appear just once. The top ten clonotypes cover 15% of the sample. This clone was recorded only once. The antigen it recognizes is unknown. No quality values exist for individual bases; no much larger clone is one base distant.

The V and J ends are trimmed by 1 base and 2 bases, leaving 12 bases between them. According to the germline V gene, CDR1 reads SGHAT and CDR2 reads FQNNGV. The CDR3 holds 16 amino acids from the cysteine to the phenylalanine. The DNA shown is the 48-base CDR3, in frame from base 1. The TCR sequence derives from a young woman in good health and CMV-seronegative. The sample was PBMCs. The chain is encoded by TRBV11-2 joined to TRBJ1-3; the best D guess is TRBD1, with 5 bases matching. The DNA sequence follows: TGTGCCAGCAGCTTAGGCAGGGATGCGGCTGGAAACACCATATATTTT. It translates as CASSLGRDAAGNTIYF.